What follows describes a single T cell receptor beta chain. Its matching antigen is unknown. The sample is drawn from a study of beta chain features in type 1 diabetes. Study outcomes and limitations: In all four CD4+ subsets, TCRB CDR3 length was significantly, moderately reduced in type 1 diabetes.

Expressed TCRB transcripts were sequenced because the entire RNA isolate underwent reverse transcription. Sequenced by immunoSEQ multiplex PCR; TCRdb stores in-frame clones only, minus some. The table has some 660,000 clones, over 13% seen once; the top ten hold nearly 0.04%. This TCR was sampled from a man between 18 and 35 years old with type 1 diabetes. Specimen: naive CD4+ T cells from blood.

The CDR3 protein is CASRDPGPHEQFF. CDR3 coding DNA: TGTGCCAGCAGGGACCCGGGACCTCATGAGCAGTTCTTC. The chain uses TRBV6-6 and TRBJ2-1; D possibly uses TRBD1 or TRBD2 (5 bases each). The length of the CDR3 is 13 residues. Trimming took 6 bases from V and 8 from J, leaving 14 bases between them. The germline V gene has CDR1 MNHNY and CDR2 SVGAGI (reference sequence).